This T cell receptor beta chain was documented in a study of blood T cell repertoires in COVID-19. CDR1 is KGHSH, CDR2 LQKENI, per germline. The CDR3 covers 14 residues. After removal of 0 bases from V and 5 bases from J, the junction contained 4 bases not matched to a gene. Assay: immunoSEQ multiplex PCR; the TCRdb copy retains only in-frame clones and omits some. The sample lists approximately 140,000 clones; 84% were seen once. Sequencing input: PBMCs or T cells enriched from blood (not recorded which). The rearrangement uses TRBV18 and TRBJ2-7, with 7 bases matching TRBD2. This receptor was identified in a man between 35 and 55 years old with acute COVID-19. The CDR3 nucleotides are TGTGCCAGCTCACCACCGGGAGGGAACGACGAGCAGTACTTC. Protein: CASSPPGGNDEQYF.